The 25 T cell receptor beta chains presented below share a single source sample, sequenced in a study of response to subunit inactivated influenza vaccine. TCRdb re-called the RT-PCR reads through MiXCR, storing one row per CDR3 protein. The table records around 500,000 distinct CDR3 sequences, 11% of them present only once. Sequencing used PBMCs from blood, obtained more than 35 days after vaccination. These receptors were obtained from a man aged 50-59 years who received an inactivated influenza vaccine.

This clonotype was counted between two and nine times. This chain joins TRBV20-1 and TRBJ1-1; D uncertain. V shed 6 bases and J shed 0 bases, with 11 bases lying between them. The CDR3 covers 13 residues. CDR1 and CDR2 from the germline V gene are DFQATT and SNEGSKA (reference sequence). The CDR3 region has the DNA TGCAGTGCCCAAGTCCTCATGAACACTGAAGCTTTCTTT. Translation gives CSAQVLMNTEAFF.

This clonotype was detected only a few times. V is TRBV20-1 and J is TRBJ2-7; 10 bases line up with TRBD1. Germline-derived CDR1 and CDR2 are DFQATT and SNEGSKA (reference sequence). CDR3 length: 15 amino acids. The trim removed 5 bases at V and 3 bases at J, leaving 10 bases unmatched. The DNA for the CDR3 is TGCAGTGCTTCATCATTGACAGGGGGCCTCTACGAGCAGTACTTC. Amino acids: CSASSLTGGLYEQYF.

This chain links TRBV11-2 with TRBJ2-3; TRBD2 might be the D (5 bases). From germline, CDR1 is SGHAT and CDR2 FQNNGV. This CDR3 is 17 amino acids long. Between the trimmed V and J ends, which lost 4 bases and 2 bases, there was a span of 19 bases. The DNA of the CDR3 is TGTGCCAGCAGCTCCCGTGGAAGCGGCGACCCCACAGATACGCAGTATTTT. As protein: CASSSRGSGDPTDTQYF.

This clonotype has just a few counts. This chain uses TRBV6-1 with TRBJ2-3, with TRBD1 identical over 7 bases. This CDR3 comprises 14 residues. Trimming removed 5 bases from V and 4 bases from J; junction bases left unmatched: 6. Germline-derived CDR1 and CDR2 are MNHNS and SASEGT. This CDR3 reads CASSPWQGADTQYF. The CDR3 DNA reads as TGTGCCAGCAGTCCTTGGCAGGGGGCAGATACGCAGTATTTT.

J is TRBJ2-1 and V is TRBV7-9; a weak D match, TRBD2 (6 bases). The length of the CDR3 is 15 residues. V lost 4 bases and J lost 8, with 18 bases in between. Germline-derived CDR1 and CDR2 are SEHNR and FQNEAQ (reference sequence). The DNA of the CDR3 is TGTGCCAGCAGCTCCTCTGGTCGGGAGCGGCATGAGCAGTTCTTC. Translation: CASSSSGRERHEQFF.

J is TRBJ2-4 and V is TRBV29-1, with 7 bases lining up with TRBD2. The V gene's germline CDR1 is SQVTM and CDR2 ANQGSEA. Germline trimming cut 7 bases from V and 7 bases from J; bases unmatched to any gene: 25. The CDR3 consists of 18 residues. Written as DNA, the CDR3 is TGCAGCGATTCCCTGAGGGGATACCGACCGGGGGGATGGAACATTCAGTACTTC. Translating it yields CSDSLRGYRPGGWNIQYF.

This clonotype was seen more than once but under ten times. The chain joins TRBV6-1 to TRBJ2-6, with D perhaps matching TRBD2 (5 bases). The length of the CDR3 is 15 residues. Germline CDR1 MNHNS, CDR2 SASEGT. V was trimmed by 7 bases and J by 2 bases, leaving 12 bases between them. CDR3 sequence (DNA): TGTGCCAGCACCAACTCCGGGGCTGGGGCCAACGTCCTGACTTTC. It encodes CASTNSGAGANVLTF.

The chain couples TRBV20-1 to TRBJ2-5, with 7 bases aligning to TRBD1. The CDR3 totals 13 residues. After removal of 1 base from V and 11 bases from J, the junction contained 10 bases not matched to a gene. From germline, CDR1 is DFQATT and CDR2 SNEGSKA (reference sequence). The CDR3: CSARGSPGQRQYF. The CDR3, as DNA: TGCAGTGCTAGAGGTTCCCCGGGACAGCGTCAGTACTTC.

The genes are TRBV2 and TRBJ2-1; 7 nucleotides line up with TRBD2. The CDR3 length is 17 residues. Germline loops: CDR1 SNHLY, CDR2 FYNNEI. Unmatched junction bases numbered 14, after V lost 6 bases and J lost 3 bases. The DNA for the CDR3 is TGTGCCAGCAGGACGAGGGGAGGGAGCCTCCGCTACAATGAGCAGTTCTTC. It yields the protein CASRTRGGSLRYNEQFF.

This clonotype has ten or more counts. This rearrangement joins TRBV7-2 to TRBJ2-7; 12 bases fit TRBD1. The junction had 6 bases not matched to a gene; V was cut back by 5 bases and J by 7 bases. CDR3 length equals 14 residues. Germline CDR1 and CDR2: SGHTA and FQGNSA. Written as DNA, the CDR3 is TGTGCCAGCAGCCAGGGACAGGGGGCGCTTGAGCAGTACTTC. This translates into CASSQGQGALEQYF.

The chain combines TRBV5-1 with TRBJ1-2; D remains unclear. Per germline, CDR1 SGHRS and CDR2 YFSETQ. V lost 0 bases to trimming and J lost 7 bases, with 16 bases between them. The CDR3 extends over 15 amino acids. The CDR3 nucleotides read TGCGCCAGCAGCTTGGCCGCCGGGCTACGACGTGGCTACACCTTC. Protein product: CASSLAAGLRRGYTF.

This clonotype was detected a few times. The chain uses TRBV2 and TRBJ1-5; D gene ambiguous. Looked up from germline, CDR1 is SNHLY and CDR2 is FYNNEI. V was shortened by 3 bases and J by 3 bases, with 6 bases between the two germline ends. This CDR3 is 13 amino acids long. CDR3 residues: CASSEEFNQPQHF. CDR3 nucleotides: TGTGCCAGCAGTGAGGAATTCAATCAGCCCCAGCATTTT. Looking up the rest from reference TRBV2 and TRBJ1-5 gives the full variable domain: EPEVTQTPSHQVTQMGQEVILRCVPISNHLYFYWYRQILGQKVEFLVSFYNNEISEKSEIFDDQFSVERPDGSNFTLKIRSTKLEDSAMYFCASSEEFNQPQHFGDGTRLSIL.

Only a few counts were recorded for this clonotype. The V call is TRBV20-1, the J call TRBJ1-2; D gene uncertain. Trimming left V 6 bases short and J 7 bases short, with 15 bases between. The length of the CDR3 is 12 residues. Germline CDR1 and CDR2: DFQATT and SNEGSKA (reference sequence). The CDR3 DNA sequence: TGCAGTGCCCCGGACGAGTCCGGTGGCTACACCTTC. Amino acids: CSAPDESGGYTF.

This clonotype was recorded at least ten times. Here the CDR3 reads CASSLVRLNRGSGLGSYEQYF. For the CDR3, the DNA is TGTGCCAGCAGCTTAGTCCGGCTGAACAGGGGTTCGGGACTAGGCTCCTACGAGCAGTACTTC. This rearrangement joins TRBV11-2 to TRBJ2-7; a possible D gene is TRBD2 (8 bases). This CDR3 has 21 residues. With 1 base removed from V and 0 bases from J, the gap between germline ends came to 28 bases. Germline values: CDR1 SGHAT, CDR2 FQNNGV.

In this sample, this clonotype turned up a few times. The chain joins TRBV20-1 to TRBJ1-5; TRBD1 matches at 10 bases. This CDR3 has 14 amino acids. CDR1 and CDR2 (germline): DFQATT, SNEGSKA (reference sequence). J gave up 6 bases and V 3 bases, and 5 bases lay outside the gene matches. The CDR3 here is CSARDRGNSQPQHF. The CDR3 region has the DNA TGCAGTGCTAGGGACAGGGGGAATAGTCAGCCCCAGCATTTT.

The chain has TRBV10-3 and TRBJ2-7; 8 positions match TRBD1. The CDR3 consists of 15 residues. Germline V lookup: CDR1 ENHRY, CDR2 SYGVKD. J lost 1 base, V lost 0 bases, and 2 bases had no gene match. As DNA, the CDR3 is TGTGCCATCAGTGAGTCTCGGACAGGGTCCTACGAGCAGTACTTC. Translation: CAISESRTGSYEQYF.

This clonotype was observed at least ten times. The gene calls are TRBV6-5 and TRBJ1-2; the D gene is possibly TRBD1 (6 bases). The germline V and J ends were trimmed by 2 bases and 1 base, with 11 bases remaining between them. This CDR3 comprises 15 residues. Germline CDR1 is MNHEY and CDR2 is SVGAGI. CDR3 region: CASSYGGGGNYGYTF. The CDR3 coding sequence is TGTGCCAGCAGTTACGGAGGGGGGGGTAACTATGGCTACACCTTC.

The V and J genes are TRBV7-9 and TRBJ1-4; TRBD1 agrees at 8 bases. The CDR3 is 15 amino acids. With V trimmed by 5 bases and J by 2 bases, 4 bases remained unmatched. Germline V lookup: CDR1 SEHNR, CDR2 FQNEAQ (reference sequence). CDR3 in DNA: TGTGCCAGCAGCCCTCGGACAGGGACTAATGAAAAACTGTTTTTT. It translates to CASSPRTGTNEKLFF. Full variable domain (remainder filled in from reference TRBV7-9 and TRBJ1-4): DTGVSQNPRHKITKRGQNVTFRCDPISEHNRLYWYRQTLGQGPEFLTYFQNEAQLEKSRLLSDRFSAERPKGSFSTLEIQRTEQGDSAMYLCASSPRTGTNEKLFFGSGTQLSVL.

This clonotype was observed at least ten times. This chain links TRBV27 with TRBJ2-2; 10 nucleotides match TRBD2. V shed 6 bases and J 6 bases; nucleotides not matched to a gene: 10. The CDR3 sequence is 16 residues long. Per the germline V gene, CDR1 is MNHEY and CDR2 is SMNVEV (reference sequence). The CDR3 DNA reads TGTGCCAGCAGCCCAGGAGGTGGGACTAGCGCCGGGGAGCTGTTTTTT. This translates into CASSPGGGTSAGELFF.

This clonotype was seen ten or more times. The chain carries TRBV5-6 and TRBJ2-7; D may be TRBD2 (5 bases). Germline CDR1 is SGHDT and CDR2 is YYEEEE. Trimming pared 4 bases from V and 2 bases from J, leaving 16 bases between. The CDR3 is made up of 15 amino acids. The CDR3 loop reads CASSPPGSRAYEQYF. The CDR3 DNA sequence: TGTGCCAGCAGCCCACCGGGATCTAGGGCCTACGAGCAGTACTTC.

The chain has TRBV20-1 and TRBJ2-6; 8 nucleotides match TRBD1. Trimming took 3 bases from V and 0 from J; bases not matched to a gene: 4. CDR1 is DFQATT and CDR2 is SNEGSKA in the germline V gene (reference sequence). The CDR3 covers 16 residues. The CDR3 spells CSARTGAPSGANVLTF. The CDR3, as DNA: TGCAGTGCTAGGACAGGGGCCCCCTCTGGGGCCAACGTCCTGACTTTC.

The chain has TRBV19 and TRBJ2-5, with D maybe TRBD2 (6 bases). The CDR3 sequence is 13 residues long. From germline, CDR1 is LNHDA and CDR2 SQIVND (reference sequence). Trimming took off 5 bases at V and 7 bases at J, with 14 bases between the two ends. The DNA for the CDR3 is TGTGCCAGTAGTGCCGCTAGCGCCCGGACCCAGTACTTC. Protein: CASSAASARTQYF.

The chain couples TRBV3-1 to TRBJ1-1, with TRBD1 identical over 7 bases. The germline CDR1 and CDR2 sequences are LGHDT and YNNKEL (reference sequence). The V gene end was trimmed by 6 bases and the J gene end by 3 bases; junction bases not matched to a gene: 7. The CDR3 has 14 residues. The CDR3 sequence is CASRLEGAHTEAFF. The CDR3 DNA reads TGTGCCAGCAGACTCGAGGGGGCCCACACTGAAGCTTTCTTT. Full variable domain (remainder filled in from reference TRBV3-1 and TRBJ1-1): DTAVSQTPKYLVTQMGNDKSIKCEQNLGHDTMYWYKQDSKKFLKIMFSYNNKELIINETVPNRFSPKSPDKAHLNLHINSLELGDSAVYFCASRLEGAHTEAFFGQGTRLTVV.

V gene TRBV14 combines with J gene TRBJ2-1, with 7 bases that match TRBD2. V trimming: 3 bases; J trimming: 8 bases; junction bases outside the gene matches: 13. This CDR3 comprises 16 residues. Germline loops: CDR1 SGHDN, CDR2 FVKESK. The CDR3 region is CASSHLGGGPSDEQFF. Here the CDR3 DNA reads TGTGCCAGCAGCCACCTCGGGGGAGGGCCCAGCGATGAGCAGTTCTTC.

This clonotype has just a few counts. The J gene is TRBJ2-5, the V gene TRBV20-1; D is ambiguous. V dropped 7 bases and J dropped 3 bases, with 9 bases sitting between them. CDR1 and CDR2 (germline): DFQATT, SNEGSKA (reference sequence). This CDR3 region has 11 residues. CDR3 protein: CSGGWEETQYF. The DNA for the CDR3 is TGCAGTGGGGGTTGGGAAGAGACCCAGTACTTC.